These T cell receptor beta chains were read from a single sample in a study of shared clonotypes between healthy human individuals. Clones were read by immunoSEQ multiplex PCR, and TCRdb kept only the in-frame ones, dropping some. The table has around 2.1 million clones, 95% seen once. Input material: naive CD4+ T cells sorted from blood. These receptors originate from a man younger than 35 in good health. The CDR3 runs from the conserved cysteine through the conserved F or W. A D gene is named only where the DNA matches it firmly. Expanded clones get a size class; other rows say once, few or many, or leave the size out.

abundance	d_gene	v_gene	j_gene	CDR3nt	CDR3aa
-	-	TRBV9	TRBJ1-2	TGTGCCAGCAGCGTAGCTGCGACTAACTATGGCTACACCTTC	CASSVAATNYGYTF
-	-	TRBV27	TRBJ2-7	TGTGCCAGCAGTCCCGGAGTAAGCTCCTACGAGCAGTACTTC	CASSPGVSSYEQYF
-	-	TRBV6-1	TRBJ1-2	TGTGCCAGCCTGAGGCTTTTCTATGGCTACACCTTC	CASLRLFYGYTF
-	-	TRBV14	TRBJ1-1	TGTGCCAGCAGCCAGGGGCTAGGGTCTGCTTTCTTT	CASSQGLGSAFF
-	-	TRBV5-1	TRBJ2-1	TGCGCCAGCAGCTTGGAGACTAGTTACAATGAGCAGTTCTTC	CASSLETSYNEQFF
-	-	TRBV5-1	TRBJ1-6	TGCGCCAGCAGCTTACTCGACAGGAATTCACCCCTCCACTTT	CASSLLDRNSPLHF
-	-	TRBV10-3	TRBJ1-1	TGTGCCATCAGTGAGTCTGAGAACACTGAAGCTTTCTTT	CAISESENTEAFF
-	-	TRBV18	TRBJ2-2	TGTGCCAGCTCACTTCAGGAGAACACCGGGGAGCTGTTTTTT	CASSLQENTGELFF
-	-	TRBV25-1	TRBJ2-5	TGTGCCAGCAGTGAGGAGGCGTCAGAGACCCAGTACTTC	CASSEEASETQYF
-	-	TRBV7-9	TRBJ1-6	TGTGCCAGCAGTCTGACAGGCCCCCACTCACCCCTCCACTTT	CASSLTGPHSPLHF
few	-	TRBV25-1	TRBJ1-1	TGTGCCAGCAGTGAAGTTAACAGTAACACTGAAGCTTTCTTT	CASSEVNSNTEAFF
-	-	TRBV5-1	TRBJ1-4	TGCGCCAGCAGCGCCTTAGCCGCTAATGAAAAACTGTTTTTT	CASSALAANEKLFF
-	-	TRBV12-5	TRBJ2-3	TGTGCTAGTGGTGGCCCCGATACGCAGTATTTT	CASGGPDTQYF
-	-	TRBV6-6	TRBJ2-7	TGTGCCAGCAGTTACTCTCGACACTCCTACGAGCAGTACTTC	CASSYSRHSYEQYF
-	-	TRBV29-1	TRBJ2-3	TGCAGCGTGGTGACAACCACAGATACGCAGTATTTT	CSVVTTTDTQYF
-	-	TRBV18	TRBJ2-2	TGTGCCAGCTCATACGGACTGGTCAAGAACACCGGGGAGCTGTTTTTT	CASSYGLVKNTGELFF
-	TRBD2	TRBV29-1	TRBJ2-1	TGCAGCGTCGGACACAGACTAGCCTCCTACAATGAGCAGTTCTTC	CSVGHRLASYNEQFF
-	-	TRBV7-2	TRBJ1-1	TGTGCCAGCAGCTTAGTTAAGCTCCTGACAGATCGATCCGGTACTGAAGCTTTCTTT	CASSLVKLLTDRSGTEAFF
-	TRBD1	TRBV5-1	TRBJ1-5	TGCGCCAGCAGCTTGCAGGGGGATCAGCCCCAGCATTTT	CASSLQGDQPQHF
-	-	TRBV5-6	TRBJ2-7	TGTGCCAGCAGCCCTCTGCGGATCGCCTACGAGCAGTACTTC	CASSPLRIAYEQYF
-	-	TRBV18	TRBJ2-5	TGTGCCAGCTCACCGAACCGAGTAGCGGTAGGGGAGACCCAGTACTTC	CASSPNRVAVGETQYF
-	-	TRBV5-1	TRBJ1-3	TGCGCCAGCAGCTTGAATGGGGACTCTGGAAACACCATATATTTT	CASSLNGDSGNTIYF
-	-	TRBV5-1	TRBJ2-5	TGCGCCAGCAGCTCCGGACAGCTGGGTAGATACCAAGAGACCCAGTACTTC	CASSSGQLGRYQETQYF
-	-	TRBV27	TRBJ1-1	TGTGCCAGCAAGGGGAGAGCTTTCTTT	CASKGRAFF
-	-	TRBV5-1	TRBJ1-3	TGCGCCAGCAGCTTCGATAGTTCCTCTGGAAACACCATATATTTT	CASSFDSSSGNTIYF
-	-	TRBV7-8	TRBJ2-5	TGTGCCAGCAGCTCCCTAGGGGGGACCATTATCCAAGAGACCCAGTACTTC	CASSSLGGTIIQETQYF
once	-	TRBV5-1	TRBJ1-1	TGCGCCAGCAGCGGGATACTAGGGGAGGACACTGAAGCTTTCTTT	CASSGILGEDTEAFF
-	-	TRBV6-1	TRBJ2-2	TGTGCCTCCCGGAGGGCAGGGACTAACACCGGGGAGCTGTTTTTT	CASRRAGTNTGELFF
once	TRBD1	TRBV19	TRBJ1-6	TGTGCCAGTAGTATACAGGGGGCGGAGTCGGCCCTCCACTTT	CASSIQGAESALHF
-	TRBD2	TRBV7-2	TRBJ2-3	TGTGCCAGCAGCATGGAAGCGGGAGTGCTTTTGGATACGCAGTATTTT	CASSMEAGVLLDTQYF
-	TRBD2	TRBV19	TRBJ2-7	TGTGCCAGTAGTCTCGCCGGGAGGGGGTCCTACGAGCAGTACTTC	CASSLAGRGSYEQYF
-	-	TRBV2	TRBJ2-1	TGTGCCAGCAGTGTCGAAGGGACTCAAAAGCAGTTCTTC	CASSVEGTQKQFF
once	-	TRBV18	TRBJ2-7	TGTGCCAGCTCACCACCCCCTAGCGACGAGCAGTACTTC	CASSPPPSDEQYF
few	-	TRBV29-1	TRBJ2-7	TGCAGCGTTGTGGGGGTTCTGTTTGAGCAGTACTTC	CSVVGVLFEQYF
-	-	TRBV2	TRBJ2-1	TGTGCCAGCAGTGACAGTGCGATCTACAATGAGCAGTTCTTC	CASSDSAIYNEQFF
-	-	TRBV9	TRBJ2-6	TGTGCCAGTGCACAGGTCTATGGGGCCAACGTCCTGACTTTC	CASAQVYGANVLTF
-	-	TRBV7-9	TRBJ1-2	TGTGCCAGCGGACAAGAAACAGGGAACTATGGCTACACCTTC	CASGQETGNYGYTF
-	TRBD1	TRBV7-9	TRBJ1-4	TGTGCCAGCAGTTTACAGGGGGCCTCTAATGAAAAACTGTTTTTT	CASSLQGASNEKLFF
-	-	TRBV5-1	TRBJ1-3	TGCGCCAGCAGTATGGGCTCCGCTGGAAACACCATATATTTT	CASSMGSAGNTIYF
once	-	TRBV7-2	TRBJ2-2	TGTGCCAGCAGCTTAGTGGCGGGAAGGAACACCGGGGAGCTGTTTTTT	CASSLVAGRNTGELFF
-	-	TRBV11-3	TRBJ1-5	TGTGCCAGTACAAACGCCCAGCCCCAGCATTTT	CASTNAQPQHF